This TCR beta chain stems from a study of T cells in Graves' hyperthyroidism and ophthalmopathy. Study-wide context: Peripheral blood was collected at initial diagnosis, before any treatment. General observations from the study: Ophthalmopathy, which appeared later, was predicted by the model a median 6.5 months before onset.

The CDR3 runs to 16 residues. Germline values: CDR1 LNHNV, CDR2 YYDKDF (reference sequence). Comment on this clonotype: What it binds is not known. One end of the junction fails to match germline, which may point to a read error.

Participants, patients aged 18 to 65, had newly diagnosed hyperthyroidism with a duration under 2 months. The PBMCs had their origin in more than 9.5 ml of fresh peripheral blood. Template material for amplifying TCR beta CDR3 regions consisted of RNA transcripts. TCR CDR3 underwent first-round RT-PCR with the HTBI primer set. TCRdb called the multiplex PCR reads again in MiXCR, with one record for every CDR3 protein. The sample gives 350,000 or so distinct CDR3 sequences, around 23% of which show up once; over 45% is in the top ten. This receptor was taken from a woman between 50 and 59 years old with Graves' hyperthyroidism. Sequencing was done on a sample of blood. The chain recombines TRBV15 with TRBJ2-6; 10 positions match TRBD1. CDR3 nucleotides: TGTGTCACCAGCACGGGACAGGGGTCCGGGGCCAACGTCCTGACTTTC. Translating gives CVTSTGQGSGANVLTF.